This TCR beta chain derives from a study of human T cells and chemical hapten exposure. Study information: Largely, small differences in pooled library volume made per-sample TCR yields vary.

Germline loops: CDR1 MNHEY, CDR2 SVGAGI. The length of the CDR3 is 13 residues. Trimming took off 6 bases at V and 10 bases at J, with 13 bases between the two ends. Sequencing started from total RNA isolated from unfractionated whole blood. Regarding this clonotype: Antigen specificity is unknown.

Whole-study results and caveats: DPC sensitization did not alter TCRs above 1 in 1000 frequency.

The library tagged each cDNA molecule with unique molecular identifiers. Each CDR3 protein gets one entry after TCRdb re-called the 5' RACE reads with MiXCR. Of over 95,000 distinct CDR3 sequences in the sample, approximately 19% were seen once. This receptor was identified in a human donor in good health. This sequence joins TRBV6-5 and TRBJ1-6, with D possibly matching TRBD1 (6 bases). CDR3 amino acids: CASREQGGSPLHF. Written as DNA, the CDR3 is TGTGCCAGCAGAGAACAGGGTGGCTCACCCCTCCACTTT.